This T cell receptor (beta chain) was documented in a study of a mutant IDH1 vaccine in newly diagnosed glioma. Time point specified: baseline, week 1 (first vaccination visit). The sample's treatment: pre-vaccination baseline after standard-of-care therapy. There are 16 residues in the CDR3. V was trimmed by 5 bases and J by 5 bases, leaving 16 bases between them. In germline, CDR1 is SSHAT, CDR2 FNYEAQ (reference sequence). Method: immunoSEQ multiplex PCR; TCRdb's copy keeps in-frame clones and lacks some. The table records tens of thousands of clones, roughly 89% of them present only once. The gene calls are TRBV7-7 and TRBJ2-6; D gene ambiguous. This TCR was sampled from a man aged 35-49 years with glioma. Sample: PBMCs, taken from a glioma patient treated with radiotherapy, temozolomide or both. CDR3: CASSGLPKSRANVLTF. In nucleotides, the CDR3 is TGTGCCAGCAGCGGGCTCCCTAAAAGTCGGGCCAACGTCCTGACTTTC.